This TCR beta chain was sequenced for a study of cytomegalovirus exposure and HLA in healthy donors. Whole-study findings and limits: The productive fraction for most TCR beta V segments was about 90% or about 30% in an earlier analysis. Of the V segments, some could not be distinguished, including TRBV6-2 and TRBV6-3, and were excluded.

For this clone: Its antigen is unidentified.

Use of 60 Vbeta and 13 Jbeta primers characterized the PCR. Using immunoSEQ multiplex PCR, the repertoire was profiled, and TCRdb retains in-frame clones only, with some absent. The table includes roughly 150,000 clones, roughly four fifths detected once. CDR3 length equals 16 residues. V was pared by 3 bases and J by 2 bases, with 7 bases of the junction left unmatched. Germline CDR1 SEHNR, CDR2 FQNEAQ (reference sequence). Sequenced: PBMCs. The chain carries TRBV7-9 and TRBJ2-5, with 9 bases that match TRBD2. This receptor was obtained from a woman under 30 in good health and CMV-seronegative. CDR3 region: CASSFTVAGEQETQYF. CDR3 nucleotides: TGTGCCAGCAGCTTTACGGTAGCGGGGGAGCAAGAGACCCAGTACTTC.